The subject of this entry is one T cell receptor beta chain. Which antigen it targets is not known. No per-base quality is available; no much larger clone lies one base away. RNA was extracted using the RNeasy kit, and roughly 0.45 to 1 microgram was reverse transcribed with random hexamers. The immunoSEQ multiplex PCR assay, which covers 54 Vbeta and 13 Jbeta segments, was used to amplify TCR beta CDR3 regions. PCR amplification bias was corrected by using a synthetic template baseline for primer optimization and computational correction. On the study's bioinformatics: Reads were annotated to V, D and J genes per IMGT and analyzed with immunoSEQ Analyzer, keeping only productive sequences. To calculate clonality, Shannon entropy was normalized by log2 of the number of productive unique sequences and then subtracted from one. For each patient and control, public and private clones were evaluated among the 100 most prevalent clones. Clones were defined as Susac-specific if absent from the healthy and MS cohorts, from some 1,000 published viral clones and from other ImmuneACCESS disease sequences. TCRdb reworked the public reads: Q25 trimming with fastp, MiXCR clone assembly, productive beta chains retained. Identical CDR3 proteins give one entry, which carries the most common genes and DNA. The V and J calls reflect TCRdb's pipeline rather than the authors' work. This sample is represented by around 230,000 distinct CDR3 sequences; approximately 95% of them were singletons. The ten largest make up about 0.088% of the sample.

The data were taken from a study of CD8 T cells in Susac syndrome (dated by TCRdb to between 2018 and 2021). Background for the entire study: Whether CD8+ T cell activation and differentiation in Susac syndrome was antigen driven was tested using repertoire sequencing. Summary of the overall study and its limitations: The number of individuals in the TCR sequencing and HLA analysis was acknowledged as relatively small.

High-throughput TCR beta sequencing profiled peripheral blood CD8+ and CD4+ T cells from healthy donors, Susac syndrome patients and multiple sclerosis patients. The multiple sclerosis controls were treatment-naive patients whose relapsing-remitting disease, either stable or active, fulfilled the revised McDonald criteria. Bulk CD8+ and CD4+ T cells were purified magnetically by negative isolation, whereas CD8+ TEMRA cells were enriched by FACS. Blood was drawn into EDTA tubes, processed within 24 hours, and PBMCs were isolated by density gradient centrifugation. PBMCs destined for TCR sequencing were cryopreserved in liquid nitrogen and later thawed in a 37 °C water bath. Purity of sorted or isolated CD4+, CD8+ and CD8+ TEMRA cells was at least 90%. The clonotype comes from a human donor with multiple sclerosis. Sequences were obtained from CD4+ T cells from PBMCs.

The CDR3 here reads CSVAGGTQYF. The sequence in DNA is TGCAGCGTTGCAGGGGGGACCCAGTACTTC. Recombination joined TRBV29-1 with TRBJ2-5, with 7 bases aligning to TRBD1. The CDR3 sequence holds 10 residues, the cysteine and phenylalanine included. Of all the DNA, just the CDR3 is kept, 30 bases in frame from base 1. The germline V gene encodes CDR1 SQVTM and CDR2 ANQGSEA. From V the trimming removes 4 bases and from J it removes 7 bases, while the gene matches leave 0 bases of the junction unaccounted for.